In this sample, the clone carrying this T cell receptor beta chain turned up many times. What it recognizes is unknown. The sample belongs to a study of T cells in Graves' hyperthyroidism and ophthalmopathy. Points from the study as a whole: Also found in blood were most expanded thyroid clonotypes above 0.001.

Amplification of TCR beta CDR3 regions used RNA as the template. TCR CDR3 regions were first amplified by RT-PCR with HTBI primers. TCRdb re-called the multiplex PCR reads through MiXCR, storing one row per CDR3 protein. Altogether some 560,000 distinct CDR3 sequences are present, roughly 15% being singletons, with the ten largest covering approximately 15%. Germline V gene lookup returns CDR1 MDHEN and CDR2 SYDVKM. This CDR3 spans 15 amino acids. V gave up 3 bases and J gave up 5 bases, with 14 bases separating them. Patients counted as stable if ophthalmopathy did not develop within 18 months. Uncontrolled infection, other autoimmune disease, pregnancy or lactation excluded patients. Clinical symptoms, serum thyroxine and TRAb, thyroid ultrasound and orbital computed tomography were used for the diagnoses.

The sample consisted of blood. This clonotype was obtained from a woman aged 40 to 49 with Graves' hyperthyroidism. V is TRBV28 and J is TRBJ1-5, with a weak D call TRBD1 (5 bases). CDR3 coding DNA: TGTGCCAGCAGTTTGCCCGGGGACCCCCATCAGCCCCAGCATTTT. This encodes CASSLPGDPHQPQHF. Full variable domain (remainder filled in from reference TRBV28 and TRBJ1-5): DVKVTQSSRYLVKRTGEKVFLECVQDMDHENMFWYRQDPGLGLRLIYFSYDVKMKEKGDIPEGYSVSREKKERFSLILESASTNQTSMYLCASSLPGDPHQPQHFGDGTRLSIL.